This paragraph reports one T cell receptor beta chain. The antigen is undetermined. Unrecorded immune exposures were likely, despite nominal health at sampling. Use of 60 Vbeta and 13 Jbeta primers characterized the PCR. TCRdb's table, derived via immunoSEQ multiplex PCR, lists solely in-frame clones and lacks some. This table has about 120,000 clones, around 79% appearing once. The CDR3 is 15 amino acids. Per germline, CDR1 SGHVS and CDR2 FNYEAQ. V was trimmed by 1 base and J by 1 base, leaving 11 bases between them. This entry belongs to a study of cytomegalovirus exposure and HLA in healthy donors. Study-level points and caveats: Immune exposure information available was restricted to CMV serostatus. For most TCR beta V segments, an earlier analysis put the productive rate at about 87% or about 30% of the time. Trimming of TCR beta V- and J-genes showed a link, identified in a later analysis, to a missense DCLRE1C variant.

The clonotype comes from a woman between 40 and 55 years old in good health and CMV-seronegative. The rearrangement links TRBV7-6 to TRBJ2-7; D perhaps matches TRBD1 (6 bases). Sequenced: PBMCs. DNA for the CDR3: TGTGCCAGCAGCTTAGAGCTGGGGGCATCCTACGAGCAGTACTTC. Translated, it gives CASSLELGASYEQYF. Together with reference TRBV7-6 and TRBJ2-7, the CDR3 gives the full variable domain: GAGVSQSPRYKVTKRGQDVALRCDPISGHVSLYWYRQALGQGPEFLTYFNYEAQQDKSGLPNDRFSAERPEGSISTLTIQRTEQRDSAMYRCASSLELGASYEQYFGPGTRLTVT.